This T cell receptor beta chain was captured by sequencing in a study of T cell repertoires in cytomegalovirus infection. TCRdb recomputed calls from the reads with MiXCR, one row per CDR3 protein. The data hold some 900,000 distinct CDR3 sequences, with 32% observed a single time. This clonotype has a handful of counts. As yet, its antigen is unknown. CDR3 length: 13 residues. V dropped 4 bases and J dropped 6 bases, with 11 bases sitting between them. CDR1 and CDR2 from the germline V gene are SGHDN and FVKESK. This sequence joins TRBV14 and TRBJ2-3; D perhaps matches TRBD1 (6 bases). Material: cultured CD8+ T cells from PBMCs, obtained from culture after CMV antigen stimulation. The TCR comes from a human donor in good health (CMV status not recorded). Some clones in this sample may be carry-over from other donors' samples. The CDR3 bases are TGTGCCAGCAGCCGGAGTCAGGGGGATACGCAGTATTTT. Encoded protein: CASSRSQGDTQYF.